This entry is about one TCR beta chain. Its antigen target is currently unknown. Base quality data are lacking; no much larger clone is found one base away. The data derive from a study of shared clonotypes between healthy human individuals (dated by TCRdb to 2020 to 2022). Regarding the complete study: The cohort comprised two women and three men aged 18 to 49 years. Each donor's leukapheresis produced roughly between roughly 0.85 and 9.5 billion PBMCs. For each donor, three plates each were used for CD4 naive and CD4 memory, two plates were used for CD8 naive, and one plate was used for CD8 memory. The study deeply sequenced blood TCR repertoires of five healthy adults to estimate repertoire size and the extent of clonotype sharing between individuals. Libraries were prepared and TCR repertoires were sequenced by different laboratories using diverse techniques, in order to increase sequencing depth and limit assay-specific biases. Here is what the overall study found, with its caveats: Pairwise subsampling led to the expectation that sequencing depth would affect the degree of clonotype sharing among donors. Because the study included only a small number of donors, the genetic and exposure-history diversity represented was limited. Naive subsets generally had larger estimated clonotype richness than memory subsets did. Compared with non-shared clonotypes, clonotypes shared by all four sorted-subset donors had higher generation probabilities. Sampling was restricted to blood, and TCR repertoires in tissue are likely to differ from TCR repertoires in blood. Rarefaction of sorted-subset datasets indicated incomplete sequencing despite the large sequencing depth. Across a handful of donors, roughly 5.1% of naive CD4, approximately 3.6% of naive CD8, 2.3% of memory CD4, and approximately 0.4% of memory CD8 clonotypes were shared.

CDR3 length: 15 amino acids, cysteine to phenylalanine. Only the CDR3 region is kept as DNA, spanning 45 bases read in frame from base 1. The germline V gene specifies MNHNS as CDR1 and SASEGT as CDR2. Trimming takes 5 bases off V and 4 bases off J; junction bases not matched to a gene: 7. TCR CDR3 regions were amplified from genomic DNA by multiplex PCR using the deep immunoSEQ assay. Extracted genomic DNA from each cell subset was spread evenly across all wells of several immunoSEQ 96-well plates, with each plate serving as a replicate. For sorted subsets, roughly 200 ng genomic DNA, equal to 25,000 to 35,000 T cell genomes, was loaded into each replicate PCR. Purified libraries were measured with a Qubit 3.0 fluorometer, size-checked on a Bioanalyzer 2100, and measured again with the KAPA Library Quantification kit. Every immunoSEQ 96-well plate was sequenced on a separate single-read 150-cycle Illumina NextSeq 550 flow cell. The paper's processing steps were these. Because the immunoSEQ output included only junctional sequences and no quality scores, the filtering could not be the same as the filtering used for full-length reads. Sequences were annotated with PyIR, a Python wrapper for IgBLAST v1.9, using IMGT germline references to assign V/J genes and CDR3. Any read was removed if the V/J assignment was weak (E-value above 1e-6), the CDR3 was missing, or the read contained stop codons, out-of-frame junctions, or ambiguous translated residues. A V3J clonotype was defined by an identical inferred V gene, J gene, and CDR3 amino acid sequence. Percentage overlap between repertoires was computed as shared unique clonotypes divided by the size of the smaller repertoire. Richness of each repertoire was evaluated using RTK rarefaction, the Chao1 estimator, and Recon v2.1 estimates of unobserved clonotypes. OLGA was used to compute generation probabilities for all TCRbeta clonotypes that the gDNA method yielded from a handful of donors. TCRdb took over this immuneACCESS table, retaining in-frame rearrangements with V and J assigned. Such tables are incomplete; in checked studies, under half of the missing clones stem from an unresolved V gene, and the remainder is unexplained. V and J calls and clone size are those listed in that table; D and trimming were worked out from the DNA. Within this sample are about 1 million clones, with roughly 75% of them counted one time only. The top ten clones comprise over 1.3% of the sample.

Healthy HIV-negative adults with no recently reported acute infections or vaccinations were included as donors. Every donor was a Caucasian adult residing in Nashville, Tennessee, USA. CD4+ T cells were enriched through magnetic negative selection, after which naive cells were positively selected on CD45RA and the remaining negative fraction served as the memory subset. Blood was collected by leukapheresis, and PBMCs were isolated by Ficoll-Histopaque density gradient centrifugation and then cryopreserved in liquid nitrogen vapor phase. Analytical flow cytometry was used to check the purity and quantity of each magnetically sorted T cell population. From each sorted fraction, genomic DNA was isolated and quantified by UV absorbance on a Nanodrop 2000c.

The chain is assembled from TRBV6-1 and TRBJ1-4, with 7 junctional bases fitting TRBD1. The sequence was collected from a man younger than 30 in good health. The sequenced material came from memory CD4+ T cells sorted from blood. According to the study, the label for this sample's cell subset or site signals: CD45RA-negative fraction. The base sequence is TGTGCCAGCAGTAGGGACAGTGGGGGTAATGAAAAACTGTTTTTT. Its protein product is CASSRDSGGNEKLFF.